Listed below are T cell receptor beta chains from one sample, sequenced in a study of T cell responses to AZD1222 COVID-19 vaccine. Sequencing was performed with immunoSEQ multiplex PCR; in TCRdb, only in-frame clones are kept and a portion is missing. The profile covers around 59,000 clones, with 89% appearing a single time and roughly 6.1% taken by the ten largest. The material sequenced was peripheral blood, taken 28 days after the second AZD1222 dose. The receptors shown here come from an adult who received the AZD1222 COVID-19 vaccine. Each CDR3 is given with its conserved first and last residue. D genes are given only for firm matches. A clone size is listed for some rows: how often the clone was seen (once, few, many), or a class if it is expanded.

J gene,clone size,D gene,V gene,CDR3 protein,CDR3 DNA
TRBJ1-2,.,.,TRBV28,CASSPTHSPGYTF,TGTGCCAGCAGTCCAACACACTCACCCGGCTACACCTTC
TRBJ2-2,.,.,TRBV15,CATKLPAGELFF,TGTGCCACCAAGCTTCCAGCCGGGGAGCTGTTTTTT
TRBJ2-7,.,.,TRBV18,CASSLRDTSYEQYF,TGTGCCAGCTCACTACGGGACACCTCCTACGAGCAGTACTTC
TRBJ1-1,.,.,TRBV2,CASRPGGRNTEAFF,TGTGCCAGCAGACCCGGGGGGAGGAACACTGAAGCTTTCTTT
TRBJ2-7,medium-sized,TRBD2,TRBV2,CASSSGLAGLTYEQYF,TGTGCCAGCAGTTCCGGACTAGCGGGACTTACCTACGAGCAGTACTTC
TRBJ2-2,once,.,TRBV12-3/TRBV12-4,CASSPRILGELFF,TGTGCCAGCAGTCCAAGAATCCTCGGGGAGCTGTTTTTT
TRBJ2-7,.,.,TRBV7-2,CASSLALLYEQYF,TGTGCCAGCAGCTTGGCGCTACTCTACGAGCAGTACTTC
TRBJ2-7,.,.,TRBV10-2,CASSEVDASYEQYF,TGCGCCAGCAGTGAGGTGGATGCCTCCTACGAGCAGTACTTC
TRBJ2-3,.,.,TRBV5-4,CASSLTPRGTTTDTQYF,TGTGCCAGCAGCCTAACCCCCCGGGGGACAACCACAGATACGCAGTATTTT
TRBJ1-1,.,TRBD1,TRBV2,CASTGQGSTEAFF,TGTGCCAGCACCGGACAGGGATCCACTGAAGCTTTCTTT
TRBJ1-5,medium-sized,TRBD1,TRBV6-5,CASSYSGTGGNQPQHF,TGTGCCAGCAGTTACTCCGGGACAGGGGGGAATCAGCCCCAGCATTTT
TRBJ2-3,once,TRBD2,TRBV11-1,CASSGFSSGYSDTQYF,TGTGCCAGCAGCGGTTTTTCTAGCGGGTATTCAGATACGCAGTATTTT
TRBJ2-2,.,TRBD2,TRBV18,CASSPPTSGNTGELFF,TGTGCCAGCTCACCACCGACTAGCGGTAACACCGGGGAGCTGTTTTTT
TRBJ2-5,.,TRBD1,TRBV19,CASSTRGTVQETQYF,TGTGCCAGTAGTACCAGAGGGACAGTCCAAGAGACCCAGTACTTC
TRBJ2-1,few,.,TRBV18,CASSPPRGYNEQFF,TGTGCCAGCTCACCACCCAGGGGCTACAATGAGCAGTTCTTC
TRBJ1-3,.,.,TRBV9,CASSVGGGNSGNTIYF,TGTGCCAGCAGCGTAGGTGGAGGGAACTCTGGAAACACCATATATTTT
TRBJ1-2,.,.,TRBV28,CASGPEEANYGYTF,TGTGCCAGCGGCCCTGAGGAAGCTAACTATGGCTACACCTTC
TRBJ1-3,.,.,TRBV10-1,CASRDGSSGNTIYF,TGCGCCAGCAGGGACGGGAGCTCTGGAAACACCATATATTTT
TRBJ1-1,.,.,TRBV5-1,CASSLGVMNTEAFF,TGCGCCAGCAGCTTGGGGGTCATGAACACTGAAGCTTTCTTT
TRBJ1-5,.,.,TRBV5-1,CASSLGGGVNQPQHF,TGCGCCAGCAGCTTGGGCGGGGGGGTAAATCAGCCCCAGCATTTT
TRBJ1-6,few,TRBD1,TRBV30,CALSGTGNSPLHF,TGTGCCTTATCCGGGACAGGGAATTCACCCCTCCACTTT
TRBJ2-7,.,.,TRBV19,CASSIGRAEQYF,TGTGCCAGTAGTATAGGTAGGGCCGAGCAGTACTTC
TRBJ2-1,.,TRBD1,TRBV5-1,CASSLTTGGPSNEQFF,TGCGCCAGCAGCCTTACTACAGGGGGCCCGAGCAATGAGCAGTTCTTC
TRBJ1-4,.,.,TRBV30,CAWSAEGVEKLFF,TGTGCCTGGAGTGCGGAGGGGGTTGAAAAACTGTTTTTT
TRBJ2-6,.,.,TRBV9,CASSAGGASGANVLTF,TGTGCCAGCAGCGCAGGGGGGGCCTCTGGGGCCAACGTCCTGACTTTC
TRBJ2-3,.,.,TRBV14,CASSQDLVATDTQYF,TGTGCCAGCAGCCAAGACCTAGTTGCAACAGATACGCAGTATTTT
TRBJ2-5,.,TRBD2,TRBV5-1,CASSLGTSEETQYF,TGCGCCAGCAGCTTGGGTACTAGCGAGGAGACCCAGTACTTC
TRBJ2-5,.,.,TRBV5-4,CASSKRTVQETQYF,TGTGCCAGCAGCAAAAGGACAGTTCAAGAGACCCAGTACTTC
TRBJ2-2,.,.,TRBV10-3,CAIGSSSGAGELFF,TGTGCCATCGGGAGTTCCTCCGGGGCCGGGGAGCTGTTTTTT
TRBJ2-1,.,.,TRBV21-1,CASSKGTSGSGRASYNEQFF,TGTGCCAGCAGCAAAGGGACTAGCGGGAGTGGAAGGGCCTCCTACAATGAGCAGTTCTTC
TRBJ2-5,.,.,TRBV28,CASSFGGGGTQYF,TGTGCCAGCAGTTTCGGCGGCGGCGGGACCCAGTACTTC
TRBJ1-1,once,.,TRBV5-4,CASSLAGPGQGMSAFF,TGTGCCAGCAGCTTGGCCGGACCCGGGCAGGGTATGTCGGCTTTCTTT
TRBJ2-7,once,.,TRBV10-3,CAISESNRDYEQYF,TGTGCCATCAGTGAGAGCAACAGGGATTACGAGCAGTACTTC
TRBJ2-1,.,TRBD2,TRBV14,CASSRPWAGGRNEQFF,TGTGCCAGCAGCCGCCCCTGGGCGGGGGGGCGCAATGAGCAGTTCTTC
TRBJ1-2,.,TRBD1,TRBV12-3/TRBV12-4,CASSYGQGYGYTF,TGTGCCAGCAGTTATGGACAGGGCTATGGCTACACCTTC
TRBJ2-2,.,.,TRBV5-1,CASSPGTGELFF,TGCGCCAGCAGCCCGGGCACCGGGGAGCTGTTTTTT
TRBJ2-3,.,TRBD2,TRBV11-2,CASSDRALAGGVDTQYF,TGTGCCAGCAGCGATCGAGCACTAGCGGGGGGGGTAGATACGCAGTATTTT
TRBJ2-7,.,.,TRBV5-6,CASSSSYEQYF,TGTGCCAGCAGCTCCTCCTACGAGCAGTACTTC
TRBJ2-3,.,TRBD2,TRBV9,CASTSGVATDTQYF,TGTGCCAGCACGAGCGGGGTGGCGACAGATACGCAGTATTTT
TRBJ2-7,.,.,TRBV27,CASNLHYQPSVYEQYF,TGTGCCAGCAATCTGCATTATCAACCTAGCGTCTACGAGCAGTACTTC